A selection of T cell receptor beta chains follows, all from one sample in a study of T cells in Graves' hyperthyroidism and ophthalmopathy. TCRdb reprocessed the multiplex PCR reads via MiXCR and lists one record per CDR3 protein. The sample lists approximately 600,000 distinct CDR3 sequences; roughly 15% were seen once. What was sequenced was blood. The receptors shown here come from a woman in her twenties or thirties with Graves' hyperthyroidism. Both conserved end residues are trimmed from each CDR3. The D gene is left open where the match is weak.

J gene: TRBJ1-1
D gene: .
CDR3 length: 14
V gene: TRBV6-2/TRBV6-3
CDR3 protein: ASSYSKQSMNTEAF

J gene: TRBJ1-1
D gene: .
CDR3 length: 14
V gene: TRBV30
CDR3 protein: AWRGGEGRSHTEAF

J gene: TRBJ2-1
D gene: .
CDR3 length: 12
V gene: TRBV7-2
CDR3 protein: ASSNPTGNNEQF

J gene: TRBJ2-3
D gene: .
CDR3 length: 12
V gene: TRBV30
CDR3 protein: ARGGGIVRDTQY

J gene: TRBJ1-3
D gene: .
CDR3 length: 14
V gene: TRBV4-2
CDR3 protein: ASSQEHLTSGNTIY

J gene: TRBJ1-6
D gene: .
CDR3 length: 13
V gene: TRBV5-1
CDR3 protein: ASSALDSINSPLH

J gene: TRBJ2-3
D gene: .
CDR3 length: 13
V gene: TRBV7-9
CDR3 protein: ASSRIRGSTDTQY

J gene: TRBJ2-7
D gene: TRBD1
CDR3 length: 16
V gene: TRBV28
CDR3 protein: ASYPYAPDRGRSYEQY

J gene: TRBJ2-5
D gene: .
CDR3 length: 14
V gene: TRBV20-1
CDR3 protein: SAQDVLSGFQETQY

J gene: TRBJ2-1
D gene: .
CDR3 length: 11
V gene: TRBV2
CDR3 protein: ASNDEIYNEQF

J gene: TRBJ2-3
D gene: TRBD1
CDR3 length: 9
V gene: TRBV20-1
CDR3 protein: SASKRGREY

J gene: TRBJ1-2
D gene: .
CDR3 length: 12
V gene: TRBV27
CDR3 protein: ASSSQNSNYGYT

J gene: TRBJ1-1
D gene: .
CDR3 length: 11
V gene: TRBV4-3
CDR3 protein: ASSQRGGAEAF

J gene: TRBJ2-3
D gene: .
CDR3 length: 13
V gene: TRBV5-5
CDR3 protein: ASSRGRSSTDTQY

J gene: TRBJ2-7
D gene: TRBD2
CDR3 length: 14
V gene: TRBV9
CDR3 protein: ASSVGASGMGYEQY

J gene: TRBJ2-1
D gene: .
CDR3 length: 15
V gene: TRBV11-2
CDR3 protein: ASRIPGLASAHNEQF

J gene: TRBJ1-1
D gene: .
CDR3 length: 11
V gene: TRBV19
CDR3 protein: ASTIGTFTEAF

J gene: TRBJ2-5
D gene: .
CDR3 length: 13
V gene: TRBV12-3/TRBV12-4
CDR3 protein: ASSFGSARQETQY

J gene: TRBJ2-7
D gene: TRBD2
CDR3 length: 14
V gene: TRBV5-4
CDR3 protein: ASSMGTSVTSYEQY

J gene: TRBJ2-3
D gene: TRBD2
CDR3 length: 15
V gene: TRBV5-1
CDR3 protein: ASSFTSSGPFTDTQY

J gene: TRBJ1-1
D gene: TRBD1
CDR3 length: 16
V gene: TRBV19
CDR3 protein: ASSQVVRGTGGDTEAF

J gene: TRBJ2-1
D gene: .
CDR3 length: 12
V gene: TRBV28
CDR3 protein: ASRIHSSYNEQF

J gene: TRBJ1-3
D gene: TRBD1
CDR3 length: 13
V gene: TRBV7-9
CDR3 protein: ASSPGQNPGNTIY

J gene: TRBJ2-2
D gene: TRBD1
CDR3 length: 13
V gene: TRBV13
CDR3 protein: ASSPGQANTGELF

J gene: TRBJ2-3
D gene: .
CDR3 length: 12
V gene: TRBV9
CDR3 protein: ASSAVFVVNTQY

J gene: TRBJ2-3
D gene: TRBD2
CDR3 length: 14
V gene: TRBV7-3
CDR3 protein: ASSSLAGGRTDTQY

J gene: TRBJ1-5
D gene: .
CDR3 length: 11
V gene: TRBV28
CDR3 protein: ASSLPQARPQH

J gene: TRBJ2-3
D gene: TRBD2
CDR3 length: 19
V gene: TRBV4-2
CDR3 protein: ASSQRSPQPGTSGLTDTQY

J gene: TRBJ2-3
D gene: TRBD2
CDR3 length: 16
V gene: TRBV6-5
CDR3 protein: ASSYSTGGGVETDTQY

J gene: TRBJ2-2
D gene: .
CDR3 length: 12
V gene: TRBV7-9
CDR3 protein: ASRIGGVDGELF

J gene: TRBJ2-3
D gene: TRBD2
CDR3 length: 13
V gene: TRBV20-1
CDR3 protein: SAASSGVYPDTQY

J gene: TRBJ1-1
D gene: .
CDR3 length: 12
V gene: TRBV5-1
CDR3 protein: ASSLGRQNTEAF

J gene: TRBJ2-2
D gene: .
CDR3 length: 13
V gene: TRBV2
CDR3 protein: ASRPRQGGTGELF

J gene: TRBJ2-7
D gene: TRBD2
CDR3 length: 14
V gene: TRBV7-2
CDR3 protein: ASSFGLAGGPGEQY

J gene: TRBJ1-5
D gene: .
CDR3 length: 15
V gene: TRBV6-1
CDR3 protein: ASRLTGGGSGNQPQH

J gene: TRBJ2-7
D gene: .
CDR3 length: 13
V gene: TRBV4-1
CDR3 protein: ASSQGGRGGYEQY

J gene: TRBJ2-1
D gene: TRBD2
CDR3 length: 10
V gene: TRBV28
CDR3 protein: AIKGGPNEQF

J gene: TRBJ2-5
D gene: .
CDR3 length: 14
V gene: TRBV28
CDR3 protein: ASSPPRRGAQETQY

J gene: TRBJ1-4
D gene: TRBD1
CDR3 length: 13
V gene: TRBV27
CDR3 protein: ASSLEGQGWEKLF

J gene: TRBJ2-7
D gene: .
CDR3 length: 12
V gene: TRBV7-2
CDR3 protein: ASSQRTLSYEQY

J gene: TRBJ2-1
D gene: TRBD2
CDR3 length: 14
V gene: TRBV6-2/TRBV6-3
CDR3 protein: ASKTTASGRAEEQF

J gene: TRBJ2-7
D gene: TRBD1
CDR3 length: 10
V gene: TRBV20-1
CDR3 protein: SARQGIDEQY

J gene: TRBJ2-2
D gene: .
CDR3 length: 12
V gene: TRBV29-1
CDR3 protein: SVVEGRNTGELF

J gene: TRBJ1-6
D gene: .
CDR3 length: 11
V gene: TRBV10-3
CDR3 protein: AIKPPGNSPLH

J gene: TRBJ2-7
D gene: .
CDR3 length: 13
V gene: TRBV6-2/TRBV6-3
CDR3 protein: ASSYSLLVWVEQY

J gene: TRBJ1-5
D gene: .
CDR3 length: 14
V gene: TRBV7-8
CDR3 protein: ASSLATFDSNQPQH

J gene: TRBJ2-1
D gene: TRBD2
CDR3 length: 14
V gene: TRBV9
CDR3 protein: ASSGSGRASYNEQF

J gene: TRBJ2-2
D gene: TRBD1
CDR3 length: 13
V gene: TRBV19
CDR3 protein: ASIPGQGFAGELF

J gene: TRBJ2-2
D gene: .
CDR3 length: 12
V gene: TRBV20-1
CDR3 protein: SASSQPNTGELF

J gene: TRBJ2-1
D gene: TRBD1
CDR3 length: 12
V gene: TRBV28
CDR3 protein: ASSPRTGGNEQF

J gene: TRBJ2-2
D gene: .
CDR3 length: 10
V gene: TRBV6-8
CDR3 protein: ASSWDSRELF

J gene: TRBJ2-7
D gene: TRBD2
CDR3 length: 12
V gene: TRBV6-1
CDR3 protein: ASRGTSRNYEQY

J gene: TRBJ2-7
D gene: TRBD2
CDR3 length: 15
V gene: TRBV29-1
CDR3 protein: SVQKLDGTSGTYEQC